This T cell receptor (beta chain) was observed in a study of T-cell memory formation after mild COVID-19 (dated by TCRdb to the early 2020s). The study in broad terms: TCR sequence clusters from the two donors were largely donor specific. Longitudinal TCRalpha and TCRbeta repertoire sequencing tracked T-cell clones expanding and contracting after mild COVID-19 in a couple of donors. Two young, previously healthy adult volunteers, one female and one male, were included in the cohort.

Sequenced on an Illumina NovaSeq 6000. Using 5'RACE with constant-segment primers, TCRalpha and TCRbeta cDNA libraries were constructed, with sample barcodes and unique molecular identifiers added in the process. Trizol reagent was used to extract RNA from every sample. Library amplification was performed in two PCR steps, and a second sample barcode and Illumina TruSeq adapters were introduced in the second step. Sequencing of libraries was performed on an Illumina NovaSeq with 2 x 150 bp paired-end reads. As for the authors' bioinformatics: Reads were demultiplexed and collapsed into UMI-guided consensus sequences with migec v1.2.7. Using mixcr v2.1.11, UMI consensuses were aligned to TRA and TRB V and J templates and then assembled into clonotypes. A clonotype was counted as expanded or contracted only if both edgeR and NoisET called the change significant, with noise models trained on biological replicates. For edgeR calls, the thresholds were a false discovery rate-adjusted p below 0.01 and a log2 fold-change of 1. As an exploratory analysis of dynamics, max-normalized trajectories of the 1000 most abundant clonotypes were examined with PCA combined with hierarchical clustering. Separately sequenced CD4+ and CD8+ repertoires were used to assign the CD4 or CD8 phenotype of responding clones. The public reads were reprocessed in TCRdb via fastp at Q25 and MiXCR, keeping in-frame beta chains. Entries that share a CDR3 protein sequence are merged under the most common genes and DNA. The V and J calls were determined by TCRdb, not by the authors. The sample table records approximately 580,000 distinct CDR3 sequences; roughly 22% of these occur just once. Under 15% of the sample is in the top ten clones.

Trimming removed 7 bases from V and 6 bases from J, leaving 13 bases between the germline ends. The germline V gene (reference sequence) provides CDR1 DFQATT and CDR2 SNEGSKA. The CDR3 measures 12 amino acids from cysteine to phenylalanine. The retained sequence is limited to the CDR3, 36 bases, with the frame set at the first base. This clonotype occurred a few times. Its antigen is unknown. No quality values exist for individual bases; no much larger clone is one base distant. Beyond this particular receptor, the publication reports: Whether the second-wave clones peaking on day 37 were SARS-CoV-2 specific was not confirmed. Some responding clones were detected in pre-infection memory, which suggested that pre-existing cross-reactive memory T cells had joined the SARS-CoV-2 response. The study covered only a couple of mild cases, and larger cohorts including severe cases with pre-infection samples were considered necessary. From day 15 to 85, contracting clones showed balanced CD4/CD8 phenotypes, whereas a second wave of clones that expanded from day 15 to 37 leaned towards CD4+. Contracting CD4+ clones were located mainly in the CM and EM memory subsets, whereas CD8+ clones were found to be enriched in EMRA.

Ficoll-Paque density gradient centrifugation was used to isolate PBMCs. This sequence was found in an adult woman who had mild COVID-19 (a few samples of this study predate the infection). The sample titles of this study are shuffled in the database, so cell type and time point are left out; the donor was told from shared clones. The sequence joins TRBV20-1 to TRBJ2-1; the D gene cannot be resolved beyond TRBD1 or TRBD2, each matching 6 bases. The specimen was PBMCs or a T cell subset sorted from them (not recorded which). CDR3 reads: CSGGGPGNEQFF. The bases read TGCAGTGGAGGGGGGCCTGGCAATGAGCAGTTCTTC.